This T cell receptor beta chain came from a study of T cell responses to AZD1222 COVID-19 vaccine. General observations from the study: After two AZD1222 doses, spike-specific TCR breadth and depth rose versus day 0. Only 5 or 6 people who got AZD1222 tested seropositive at baseline.

As regards this clone: Its antigen is not known.

The assay was immunoSEQ multiplex PCR, and TCRdb's table has in-frame clones only and misses some. The table shows 100,000 to 120,000 clones, with around 83% occurring only once. The junction had 4 bases not matched to a gene; V was cut back by 3 bases and J by 7 bases. This CDR3 comprises 13 residues. Germline-derived CDR1 and CDR2 are ENHRY and SYGVKD. The rearrangement uses TRBV10-3 and TRBJ1-2; TRBD1 matches at 8 bases. This sample comprised peripheral blood, obtained on day 0 of AZD1222 vaccination. The receptor comes from an adult in good health. The CDR3 DNA follows: TGTGCCATCAGTGACCAGGGGGCGGGTGGCTACACCTTC. It is translated as CAISDQGAGGYTF.